The 14 T cell receptor beta chains reported below all come from one sample, sequenced in a study of blood T cell repertoires in COVID-19. This table comes from immunoSEQ multiplex PCR, and its TCRdb copy is limited to in-frame clones, with some not included. The sample lists 20,000 to 25,000 clones; 75% to 95% were seen once. The sample taken for sequencing was peripheral blood. These receptors all stem from a human donor in a cohort sampled during active COVID-19.

The table lists this clone with a few counts. The CDR3 DNA reads TGCGCCAGCAGCTTGTCCCCTCCGACAGGTAACACTGAAGCTTTCTTT. This sequence encodes CASSLSPPTGNTEAFF. The chain joins TRBV5-1 to TRBJ1-1, with D maybe TRBD1 (6 bases). The germline gives CDR1 SGHRS, CDR2 YFSETQ. The CDR3 contains 16 residues. V was shortened by 1 base and J by 2 bases, with 15 bases between the two germline ends.

The V call is TRBV5-1, the J call TRBJ2-2; 8 positions match TRBD1. Germline V CDR1 and CDR2: SGHRS, YFSETQ. The V gene end was trimmed by 2 bases and the J gene end by 4 bases; junction bases not matched to a gene: 7. The CDR3 covers 16 residues. CDR3 DNA sequence: TGCGCCAGCAGCTTCTTCAGGACAGGGTCCACCGGGGAGCTGTTTTTT. Translating it yields CASSFFRTGSTGELFF.

This rearrangement joins TRBV19 to TRBJ2-7, with a tentative D call TRBD2 (6 bases). This CDR3 has 16 residues. CDR1 and CDR2 from the germline V gene are LNHDA and SQIVND (reference sequence). With 0 bases removed from V and 3 bases from J, the gap between germline ends came to 15 bases. For the CDR3, the DNA is TGTGCCAGTAGTATAGAAGTGGGGGGTCCGATCTACGAGCAGTACTTC. This sequence encodes CASSIEVGGPIYEQYF.

This clone was found once. The chain joins TRBV19 to TRBJ2-3; D unresolved. CDR1 LNHDA and CDR2 SQIVND come from the germline V gene (reference sequence). The CDR3 consists of 15 residues. V lost 5 bases and J 0 bases, leaving 12 bases between the germline ends. This CDR3 is CASSPRVRSTDTQYF. CDR3 nucleotide sequence: TGTGCCAGTAGTCCCCGAGTTAGAAGCACAGATACGCAGTATTTT.

The V call is TRBV6-5, the J call TRBJ2-7; the match to TRBD1 covers 9 bases. The germline V gene encodes CDR1 MNHEY and CDR2 SVGAGI. The V and J ends lost 4 bases and 2 bases, in that order; junction bases with no gene match: 9. The CDR3 has 16 amino acids. CDR3 nucleotide sequence: TGTGCCAGCAGTTGGAGGAGTCGGACAGGGGCCTACGAGCAGTACTTC. Its translation: CASSWRSRTGAYEQYF.

This sequence joins TRBV6-5 and TRBJ1-2; no reliable D call. Germline CDR1 is MNHEY and CDR2 is SVGAGI. Trimming pared 2 bases from V and 8 bases from J, leaving 12 bases between. This CDR3 spans 13 amino acids. CDR3 DNA sequence: TGTGCCAGCAGTTACAAGCGGGCGGAAGGCTACACCTTC. It encodes CASSYKRAEGYTF.

The chain is built from TRBV3-1 (or the pseudogene TRBV3-2) and TRBJ1-1; 8 positions agree with TRBD1. The ends lost 5 bases at V and 11 bases at J; junction bases unmatched: 13. Germline V gene sequence: CDR1 LGHDT, CDR2 YNNKEL (reference sequence). The CDR3 runs to 14 residues. In nucleotides, the CDR3 is TGTGCCAGCAGCTTTCCAGGGGGCGCAGGCTCGGCTTTCTTT. Translated, it gives CASSFPGGAGSAFF.

This rearrangement joins TRBV10-2 to TRBJ1-4; 11 bases align to TRBD1. Germline V gene lookup returns CDR1 WSHSY and CDR2 SAAADI. V shed 2 bases and J 7 bases; nucleotides not matched to a gene: 6. This CDR3 comprises 16 residues. The CDR3 sequence: CASSEGQGAGSEKLFF. DNA for the CDR3: TGCGCCAGCAGTGAGGGACAGGGGGCCGGGAGTGAAAAACTGTTTTTT.

The CDR3 sequence: CASSQQQGAGNTIYF. In nucleotides, the CDR3 is TGTGCCAGCAGCCAGCAACAGGGGGCTGGAAACACCATATATTTT. The J gene is TRBJ1-3, the V gene TRBV7-6; 8 nucleotides match TRBD1. Germline CDR1 is SGHVS and CDR2 is FNYEAQ. The CDR3 is made up of 15 amino acids. V gave up 5 bases and J gave up 2 bases; unmatched junction bases: 5.

This chain uses TRBV3-1 (or the pseudogene TRBV3-2) with TRBJ2-2; no firm D call. Deletions cut 3 bases from V and 1 base from J, with 12 bases between. Looked up from germline, CDR1 is LGHDT and CDR2 is YNNKEL (reference sequence). The CDR3 totals 16 residues. This CDR3 is CASSHPQDMNTGELFF. The CDR3 bases are TGTGCCAGCAGCCATCCCCAGGATATGAACACCGGGGAGCTGTTTTTT.

Here the CDR3 DNA reads TGCGCCAGCAGCTTTCAGGGGGCGAGTCGAGCAACTAATGAAAAACTGTTTTTT. Its translation: CASSFQGASRATNEKLFF. The J gene is TRBJ1-4, the V gene TRBV5-1; TRBD1 agrees at 8 bases. The CDR3 sequence is 18 residues long. Per the germline V gene, CDR1 is SGHRS and CDR2 is YFSETQ. The trim removed 2 bases at V and 0 bases at J, leaving 9 bases unmatched.

The CDR3 coding sequence is TGTGCCAGCAGCTCAGTCCCACAGGTTGCAGGGCAGCCCCAGCATTTT. Residues: CASSSVPQVAGQPQHF. The genes are TRBV7-3 and TRBJ1-5, with D perhaps TRBD1 (5 bases). The V and J ends lost 4 bases and 7 bases respectively, with 20 bases between them. Germline values: CDR1 SGHTA, CDR2 FQGTGA. The CDR3 consists of 16 residues.

V and J are TRBV3-1 (or the pseudogene TRBV3-2) and TRBJ1-4; D unresolved. This CDR3 is 13 amino acids long. CDR1 is LGHDT and CDR2 is YNNKEL in the germline V gene (reference sequence). V dropped 4 bases and J dropped 6 bases, with 9 bases sitting between them. In DNA, the CDR3 is TGTGCCAGCAGCCTCCGAGGAGATGAAAAACTGTTTTTT. Amino acids: CASSLRGDEKLFF.

The V and J genes are TRBV5-1 and TRBJ2-7, with 11 bases aligning to TRBD1. The germline CDR1 and CDR2 sequences are SGHRS and YFSETQ. CDR3 size: 14 residues. With 5 bases clipped from V and 4 bases from J, the junction kept 5 bases outside the gene matches. The CDR3 nucleotides are TGCGCCAGCAGTCGTGGACAGGGGGCATACGAGCAGTACTTC. Translation gives CASSRGQGAYEQYF. The variable domain in full, completed from reference TRBV5-1 and TRBJ2-7, reads KAGVTQTPRYLIKTRGQQVTLSCSPISGHRSVSWYQQTPGQGLQFLFEYFSETQRNKGNFPGRFSGRQFSNSRSEMNVSTLELGDSALYLCASSRGQGAYEQYFGPGTRLTVT.